These 24 T cell receptor beta chains came from one sample sequenced in a study of Tregs in tolerant kidney transplant recipients. Sequencing was performed with immunoSEQ multiplex PCR; in TCRdb, only in-frame clones are kept and a portion is missing. Of about 94,000 clones listed, 93% are singletons. Sequences were derived from CD4+ T cells from blood, sampled before the transplant. These receptors all stem from a human donor who received a combined kidney and bone marrow transplant.

The genes are TRBV6-6 and TRBJ2-7; 7 bases fit TRBD1. The trim removed 4 bases at V and 6 bases at J, leaving 12 bases unmatched. CDR3 length: 15 amino acids. The V gene's germline CDR1 is MNHNY and CDR2 SVGAGI (reference sequence). The CDR3 sequence: CASSSTLDRDSEQYF. The CDR3 region has the DNA TGTGCCAGCAGTTCCACCCTCGACAGGGATTCCGAGCAGTACTTC.

The CDR3 bases are TGTGCCAGCAGTTACAGAACAGGGGGTGAAAAACTGTTTTTT. Encoded protein: CASSYRTGGEKLFF. V is TRBV6-5 and J is TRBJ1-4; TRBD1 matches at 8 bases. CDR1 MNHEY and CDR2 SVGAGI come from the germline V gene. J lost 7 bases, V lost 2 bases, and 3 bases had no gene match. This CDR3 spans 14 amino acids.

J is TRBJ2-5 and V is TRBV5-4, with TRBD2 matching over 11 bases. The CDR3 is 20 residues long. Germline CDR1 and CDR2: SGHNT and YYREEE (reference sequence). Trimming at V came to 0 bases and at J to 5 bases, leaving 18 bases not matched to a gene. The DNA of the CDR3 is TGTGCCAGCAGCTTGGAGCGCCGGCGGGAGGTAGCGGGGGGGCAGGAGACCCAGTACTTC. As protein: CASSLERRREVAGGQETQYF.

V usage is TRBV18 and J usage is TRBJ1-2, with a tentative D call TRBD1 (5 bases). Trimming left V 4 bases short and J 3 bases short, with 9 bases between. The CDR3 has 13 amino acids. The germline V gene has CDR1 KGHSH and CDR2 LQKENI. CDR3 residues: CASSLQGDYGYTF. DNA for the CDR3: TGTGCCAGCTCACTCCAGGGTGACTATGGCTACACCTTC.

The CDR3, as DNA: TGTGCCAGCAGCCCTCATCCGGGACAGGGGGAAGAGACCCAGTACTTC. It encodes CASSPHPGQGEETQYF. This sequence joins TRBV6-6 and TRBJ2-5; 11 bases align to TRBD1. V was pared by 6 bases and J by 3 bases, with 9 bases of the junction left unmatched. The CDR3 contains 16 residues. In germline, CDR1 is MNHNY, CDR2 SVGAGI (reference sequence).

The rearrangement uses TRBV7-2 and TRBJ2-1, with 8 bases matching TRBD2. CDR3 length: 15 amino acids. Germline values: CDR1 SGHTA, CDR2 FQGNSA. V was pared by 1 base and J by 4 bases, with 3 bases of the junction left unmatched. CDR3 residues: CASSLGGGIYNEQFF. CDR3 nucleotide sequence: TGTGCCAGCAGCTTAGGCGGGGGGATTTACAATGAGCAGTTCTTC.

V and J are TRBV2 and TRBJ2-1, with D tentatively TRBD2 (6 bases). V lost 6 bases, J lost 9 bases, and 12 bases lay in between. Germline V CDR1 and CDR2: SNHLY, FYNNEI. The CDR3 runs 12 residues. The CDR3 reads CASSLVGGEQFF. The CDR3 DNA sequence: TGTGCCAGCAGCCTGGTCGGGGGTGAGCAGTTCTTC.

The chain recombines TRBV28 with TRBJ2-5, with TRBD2 matching over 8 bases. V lost 3 bases, J lost 5 bases, and 8 bases stayed unmatched. There are 15 residues in the CDR3. The germline gives CDR1 MDHEN, CDR2 SYDVKM. The CDR3 coding sequence is TGTGCCAGCAGTTTCCAGCGGGGGTCTTATGAGACCCAGTACTTC. Residues: CASSFQRGSYETQYF.

The chain employs TRBV19 and TRBJ2-6; possible D gene TRBD1, 6 bases. This CDR3 has 17 amino acids. The V end lost 5 bases, the J end lost 0 bases, and 14 bases lay between the germline ends. The germline V gene has CDR1 LNHDA and CDR2 SQIVND (reference sequence). The CDR3 DNA follows: TGTGCCAGTAGTCCGAGGACAGACTTCTCTGGGGCCAACGTCCTGACTTTC. Translation: CASSPRTDFSGANVLTF.

The gene calls are TRBV19 and TRBJ2-3; 11 bases are shared with TRBD2. There are 17 residues in the CDR3. Germline CDR1 LNHDA, CDR2 SQIVND (reference sequence). V shed 5 bases and J 1 base; nucleotides not matched to a gene: 8. The CDR3 loop reads CASSLRLAGRRTDTQYF. As DNA, the CDR3 is TGTGCCAGTAGTCTCCGACTAGCGGGGAGACGCACAGATACGCAGTATTTT.

This chain links TRBV21-1 with TRBJ1-1; TRBD1, the table's D call, was not compared with the DNA. TRBV21-1 is a listed pseudogene. The CDR3 has 16 residues. The CDR3 loop is CASSKGDRGGDTEAFF. CDR3 in DNA: TGTGCCAGCAGCAAAGGGGACAGGGGGGGCGACACTGAAGCTTTCTTT.

The chain employs TRBV19 and TRBJ2-2; 8 nucleotides match TRBD1. Losses at the gene ends were 3 bases for V and 5 bases for J; bases not matched to a gene: 11. This CDR3 has 17 residues. Germline lookup yields CDR1 LNHDA and CDR2 SQIVND (reference sequence). In DNA, the CDR3 is TGTGCCAGTAGTATTACGGCCCGACAGGGGAGAACCGGGGAGCTGTTTTTT. Amino acids: CASSITARQGRTGELFF.

This sequence joins TRBV5-1 and TRBJ2-6, with D unclear. In germline, CDR1 is SGHRS, CDR2 YFSETQ. V lost 2 bases and J 0 bases, leaving 9 bases between the germline ends. The CDR3 loop spans 16 amino acids. The CDR3 protein is CASSFALSSGANVLTF. The DNA for the CDR3 is TGCGCCAGCAGCTTCGCACTAAGCTCTGGGGCCAACGTCCTGACTTTC.

The chain has TRBV7-9 and TRBJ2-5; 8 nucleotides agree with TRBD1. Germline trimming cut 4 bases from V and 1 base from J; bases unmatched to any gene: 14. In germline, CDR1 is SEHNR, CDR2 FQNEAQ (reference sequence). This CDR3 has 18 residues. For the CDR3, the DNA is TGTGCCAGCAGCTCGCGTTGGAGAGCCGGGACAGGCCAAGAGACCCAGTACTTC. Protein product: CASSSRWRAGTGQETQYF.

V usage is TRBV19 and J usage is TRBJ1-2; 9 nucleotides agree with TRBD1. CDR1 is LNHDA, CDR2 SQIVND, per germline (reference sequence). The ends lost 9 bases at V and 8 bases at J; junction bases unmatched: 10. The CDR3 loop spans 13 amino acids. In nucleotides, the CDR3 is TGTGCCAGCAAACCTAACAGGGGGCCAGGCTACACCTTC. It is translated as CASKPNRGPGYTF.

The rearrangement uses TRBV6-6 and TRBJ1-5; 8 bases agree with TRBD1. The CDR3 consists of 14 residues. Unmatched junction bases numbered 6, after V lost 5 bases and J lost 6 bases. CDR1 and CDR2 (germline): MNHNY, SVGAGI (reference sequence). The CDR3 DNA reads as TGTGCCAGCAGTCGGGACAGGAGAGGTCAGCCCCAGCATTTT. Its translation is CASSRDRRGQPQHF.

V is TRBV5-1 and J is TRBJ2-1; 7 positions agree with TRBD2. Germline CDR1 and CDR2: SGHRS and YFSETQ. This CDR3 is 15 amino acids long. The ends lost 4 bases at V and 3 bases at J; junction bases unmatched: 7. CDR3 protein: CASSPVVAGYNEQFF. The CDR3 DNA follows: TGCGCCAGCAGCCCAGTGGTAGCGGGCTACAATGAGCAGTTCTTC.

The V gene is TRBV7-3, the J gene TRBJ2-3; D gene ambiguous. The germline CDR1 and CDR2 sequences are SGHTA and FQGTGA. Trimming cost V 2 bases and J 5 bases, with 8 bases left between them. The CDR3 loop spans 13 amino acids. The CDR3: CASSLGPQDTQYF. The DNA for the CDR3 is TGTGCCAGCAGCTTAGGTCCACAAGATACGCAGTATTTT.

V is TRBV7-3 and J is TRBJ2-1; TRBD2 agrees at 13 bases. After removal of 5 bases from V and 2 bases from J, the junction contained 21 bases not matched to a gene. CDR3 length equals 22 residues. From germline, CDR1 is SGHTA and CDR2 FQGTGA. The CDR3 loop reads CASSPGGVPGTSGNGPYNEQFF. The CDR3 DNA reads TGTGCCAGCAGCCCAGGTGGGGTCCCCGGGACTAGCGGGAACGGTCCCTACAATGAGCAGTTCTTC.

DNA for the CDR3: TGCGCCAGCAGCCGCCAGCGCCAAGAGACCCAGTACTTC. Translation: CASSRQRQETQYF. The chain combines TRBV4-3 with TRBJ2-5, with D hard to call. The CDR3 is 13 amino acids. With 4 bases removed from V and 1 base from J, the gap between germline ends came to 7 bases. Germline V gives CDR1 LGHNA, CDR2 YSLEER.

V usage is TRBV5-1 and J usage is TRBJ2-3; tentative D call: TRBD2 (6 bases). Germline-derived CDR1 and CDR2 are SGHRS and YFSETQ. This CDR3 comprises 13 residues. Between the trimmed V and J ends, which lost 4 bases and 9 bases, there was a span of 15 bases. The CDR3, as DNA: TGCGCCAGCAGCCCATTTATCCGGGGGACGCAGTATTTT. Encoded protein: CASSPFIRGTQYF.

This clone was seen just once. This chain links TRBV11-3 with TRBJ2-5, with D possibly TRBD2 on 5 matching bases. Germline V lookup: CDR1 SGHNT, CDR2 YENEEA. CDR3 length equals 15 residues. V lost 1 base to trimming and J lost 2 bases, with 11 bases between them. CDR3 DNA: TGTGCCAGCAGCTTAGGAGGGAGTGGACAAGAGACCCAGTACTTC. This sequence encodes CASSLGGSGQETQYF.

V is TRBV18 and J is TRBJ2-1, with D possibly TRBD1 on 5 matching bases. The V gene lost 2 bases and the J gene lost 6 bases, with 11 bases spanning the gap. Germline V gives CDR1 KGHSH, CDR2 LQKENI. The CDR3 has 14 amino acids. The CDR3 DNA follows: TGTGCCAGCTCACCAGGGGCCTGGGGCAATGAGCAGTTCTTC. It is translated as CASSPGAWGNEQFF.

V is TRBV6-5 and J is TRBJ1-5, with a tentative D call TRBD1 (5 bases). The CDR3 covers 15 residues. CDR1 is MNHEY and CDR2 is SVGAGI in the germline V gene. V shed 2 bases and J shed 3 bases, with 11 bases lying between them. The CDR3 DNA sequence: TGTGCCAGCAGTTACGGCGGGGGGATCAATCAGCCCCAGCATTTT. Translated: CASSYGGGINQPQHF.